This T cell receptor beta chain was identified in a study of blood T cell repertoires in COVID-19. Authors' analysis steps: Estimation of nucleated cell counts relied on the amplification of reference gene primers. Using immunoSEQ multiplex PCR, the repertoire was profiled, and TCRdb retains in-frame clones only, with some absent. V and J calls and clone size follow that table, whereas D and trimming were derived from the DNA. The repertoire consists of 130,000 to 150,000 clones, with over 80% occurring once and the leading ten covering roughly 5.7%. The CDR3 spans 13 residues. The germline CDR1 and CDR2 sequences are GTSNPN and SVGIG (reference sequence). V shed 3 bases, J shed 9 bases, and the junction held 4 bases outside the gene matches. Individuals drawn from approximately 26 US areas were about 18 to 95 years old. Participant-given clinical history determined each cohort assignment. Exposed participants came across a COVID-19 case within 2 weeks before study entry.

The sample consisted of PBMCs or T cells enriched from blood (not recorded which). This clonotype was obtained from a woman in her forties or fifties who had been exposed to COVID-19. The genes are TRBV30 and TRBJ1-6; TRBD1 aligns across 8 bases. The CDR3 is CAWRTGGTSPLHF. The CDR3 nucleotides are TGTGCCTGGAGAACAGGGGGTACTTCACCCCTCCACTTT.